The 8 T cell receptor beta chains given below trace back to one sample, sequenced in a study of T cell responses to AZD1222 COVID-19 vaccine. Profiling relied on immunoSEQ multiplex PCR, and the TCRdb table lists in-frame clones only, not all of them. The sample lists approximately 100,000 clones, 90% occurring once. Specimen: peripheral blood, collected on day 0 of AZD1222 vaccination. The source of these receptors is an adult in good health.

The rearrangement links TRBV2 to TRBJ1-1; the D gene is possibly TRBD1 (6 bases). Trimming stripped 7 bases from V and 4 bases from J, with 13 bases between. Germline CDR1 is SNHLY and CDR2 is FYNNEI. The CDR3 contains 13 residues. The CDR3 is CASTRDIGTEAFF. The CDR3 region has the DNA TGTGCCAGCACCAGGGACATTGGCACTGAAGCTTTCTTT.

The rearrangement joins TRBV30 to TRBJ1-6; D perhaps matches TRBD1 (5 bases). The CDR3 runs to 14 residues. The V end lost 2 bases, the J end lost 10 bases, and 15 bases lay between the germline ends. Germline loops: CDR1 GTSNPN, CDR2 SVGIG (reference sequence). The CDR3 nucleotides are TGTGCCTGGAGTCCGGAGGGGAGGGAATCACCCCTCCACTTT. Its protein is CAWSPEGRESPLHF.

This chain connects TRBV4-2 to TRBJ2-7, with 10 bases matching TRBD2. Germline CDR1 reads LGHNA; CDR2 reads YNFKEQ. The CDR3 length is 16 residues. Trimming took 0 bases from V and 3 from J; bases not matched to a gene: 5. CDR3 bases: TGTGCCAGCAGCCAAGATAGGAGCGGGGGGGACTACGAGCAGTACTTC. Translated, it gives CASSQDRSGGDYEQYF.

The chain recombines TRBV2 with TRBJ1-5, with D perhaps matching TRBD1 (5 bases). Trimming removed 7 bases at V and 4 bases at J, with 8 bases between. This CDR3 region has 12 residues. Germline assignment: CDR1 SNHLY and CDR2 FYNNEI. The CDR3 coding sequence is TGTGCCAGCAATGGGGGTAATCAGCCCCAGCATTTT. It encodes CASNGGNQPQHF.

The rearrangement links TRBV29-1 to TRBJ2-2, with D perhaps assigned TRBD1 or TRBD2 (5 bases each). The CDR3 totals 14 residues. Trimming removed 4 bases at V and 5 bases at J, with 14 bases between. Germline CDR1 reads SQVTM; CDR2 reads ANQGSEA. This chain's CDR3 is CSVVWLEGTGELFF. The CDR3, as DNA: TGCAGCGTTGTATGGCTAGAGGGGACCGGGGAGCTGTTTTTT.

J is TRBJ2-2 and V is TRBV3-1 (or the pseudogene TRBV3-2), with a tentative D call TRBD1 (5 bases). The V end was cut by 4 bases, the J end by 5 bases, with 11 bases between. This CDR3 is 14 amino acids long. The V gene's germline CDR1 is LGHDT and CDR2 YNNKEL (reference sequence). For the CDR3, the DNA is TGTGCCAGCAGCCGCATAGGGGTAACCGGGGAGCTGTTTTTT. Amino acids: CASSRIGVTGELFF.

V usage is TRBV3-1 (or the pseudogene TRBV3-2) and J usage is TRBJ2-1; 7 bases match TRBD2. CDR1 is LGHDT and CDR2 is YNNKEL in the germline V gene (reference sequence). The CDR3 is 14 residues long. Trimming cost V 0 bases and J 10 bases; bases outside gene matches: 6. CDR3 coding DNA: TGTGCCAGCAGCCAAGATAGAGGACTAGGGGAGCAGTTCTTC. Translating it yields CASSQDRGLGEQFF.

This chain uses TRBV27 with TRBJ1-6, with D possibly TRBD1 on 5 matching bases. The CDR3 covers 16 residues. V lost 2 bases and J 8 bases, leaving 16 bases between the germline ends. Germline V lookup: CDR1 MNHEY, CDR2 SMNVEV (reference sequence). The CDR3 sequence: CASSLGAVVGYSPLHF. The CDR3 DNA follows: TGTGCCAGCAGTTTAGGGGCCGTAGTAGGTTATTCACCCCTCCACTTT.